This T cell receptor beta chain was sequenced in a study of T cell responses to AZD1222 COVID-19 vaccine. Findings of the study overall: There were repertoire samples only from the period after the peak T cell response.

Notes on this clone: No antigen is known for it.

Clones were sequenced by immunoSEQ multiplex PCR, and TCRdb holds only the in-frame ones, with some missing. Here the sample spans around 84,000 clones, approximately 85% being singletons. Germline V lookup: CDR1 MDHEN, CDR2 SYDVKM. The CDR3 runs to 15 residues. V lost 5 bases, J lost 5 bases, and 18 bases lay in between. The receptor was isolated from an adult who received the AZD1222 COVID-19 vaccine. The chain carries TRBV28 and TRBJ1-1, with D perhaps matching TRBD1 (5 bases). The input for sequencing was peripheral blood, taken 28 days after the second AZD1222 dose. The CDR3 sequence: CASSPPNRSWTEAFF. CDR3 DNA sequence: TGTGCCAGCAGTCCACCTAACAGGTCCTGGACTGAAGCTTTCTTT.